These T cell receptor beta chains were read from a single sample in a study of blood T cell repertoires in COVID-19. This table comes from immunoSEQ multiplex PCR, and its TCRdb copy is limited to in-frame clones, with some not included. The data hold more than 200,000 clones, with 75% to 90% observed a single time. The sequenced sample was peripheral blood. The receptor set was obtained from a middle-aged man with acute or convalescent COVID-19. The CDR3 runs from the conserved cysteine through the conserved F or W. Fields, in order: clone size, J gene, D gene, V gene, CDR3 DNA, CDR3 protein. D genes are given only for firm matches. A clone size is listed for some rows: how often the clone was seen (once, few, many), or a class if it is expanded.

few	TRBJ2-2	NA	TRBV19	TGTGCCAGTAGTTTCACAGGGTCCGGGGAGCTGTTTTTT	CASSFTGSGELFF
once	TRBJ1-6	NA	TRBV6-4	TGTGCCAGCAGTGAAGGACTCCTTAATTCACCCCTCCACTTT	CASSEGLLNSPLHF
NA	TRBJ2-7	TRBD1	TRBV27	TGTGCCAGCAGCCCGGGTTACAGGGGGCCCCCCTACGAGCAGTACTTC	CASSPGYRGPPYEQYF
NA	TRBJ2-5	NA	TRBV19	TGTGCCAGTAGGGACAAAGGAGAGACCCAGTACTTC	CASRDKGETQYF
NA	TRBJ2-6	NA	TRBV11-3	TGTGCCAGCAGCTTATCGGAGGGCACAATAGAGGGGACCAACGTCCTGACTTTC	CASSLSEGTIEGTNVLTF
NA	TRBJ1-1	NA	TRBV6-1	TGTGCCAGCAGTGAAACTTCGGGGGGCACTGAAGCTTTCTTT	CASSETSGGTEAFF
once	TRBJ2-3	TRBD2	TRBV7-2	TGTGCCAGCAGCTTAGACCTTGCGGGAGCTAGCACAGATACGCAGTATTTT	CASSLDLAGASTDTQYF
NA	TRBJ1-3	NA	TRBV7-9	TGTGCCAGCAGCGAAACCTTTGCAAACGTGCGGCGGAGAAACACCATATATTTT	CASSETFANVRRRNTIYF
once	TRBJ1-6	TRBD1	TRBV19	TGTGCCAGTAGTATCTCAGGGGGAAGCAATTCACCCCTCCACTTT	CASSISGGSNSPLHF
NA	TRBJ2-1	TRBD2	TRBV4-2	TGTGCCAGCAGCACCGGGACTAGGAACAATGAGCAGTTCTTC	CASSTGTRNNEQFF
NA	TRBJ1-2	NA	TRBV11-2	TGTGCCAGCAGCCCCCGTCAAACATATGGCTACACCTTC	CASSPRQTYGYTF
NA	TRBJ2-5	NA	TRBV24-1	TGTGCCACCAGTGATGGGGGGAAGACCCAGTACTTC	CATSDGGKTQYF
once	TRBJ1-4	NA	TRBV27	TGTGCCAGCGGGAACAGGGCTAATGAAAAACTGTTTTTT	CASGNRANEKLFF
many	TRBJ2-2	NA	TRBV6-5	TGTGCCAGCAATTCGGGAGAGTTAGCCGGGGAGCTGTTTTTT	CASNSGELAGELFF
NA	TRBJ2-3	TRBD2	TRBV29-1	TGCAGCGGATCTAGCGGGAGGGCCCTTAGAGATACGCAGTATTTT	CSGSSGRALRDTQYF
NA	TRBJ1-6	TRBD1	TRBV7-2	TGTGCCAGCAGCTTAGGACGTCGCACAGGGGGCGGTTCACCCCTCCACTTT	CASSLGRRTGGGSPLHF
NA	TRBJ1-2	TRBD1	TRBV19	TGTGCCAGTAGTATATCCCCCAGTCGACAGGGTTGGAATGGCTACACCTTC	CASSISPSRQGWNGYTF
NA	TRBJ2-5	NA	TRBV18	TGTGCCAGCTCACCCATGGGAGTACAAGAGACCCAGTACTTC	CASSPMGVQETQYF
NA	TRBJ1-2	TRBD1	TRBV3-1/TRBV3-2	TGTGCCAGCAGCCTGTGGACAGGGGGCTTTGTGGATGGCTACACCTTC	CASSLWTGGFVDGYTF
NA	TRBJ1-4	NA	TRBV11-2	TGTGCCAGCAGCCCCACTGCAACTAATGAAAAACTGTTTTTT	CASSPTATNEKLFF
few	TRBJ2-5	NA	TRBV5-1	TGCGCCAGCAGCTTCACGGGAGAAGAGACCCAGTACTTC	CASSFTGEETQYF
NA	TRBJ1-2	NA	TRBV7-9	TGTGCCAGCAGCTCTCAAACTCAAAAGCATGGCTACACCTTC	CASSSQTQKHGYTF
NA	TRBJ1-3	NA	TRBV28	TGTGCCAGCAGTTTACCGTTCATGACAGGTGGAAACACCATATATTTT	CASSLPFMTGGNTIYF
NA	TRBJ1-2	TRBD1	TRBV6-5	TGTGCCACCTCAGTAGATGTGACAGGGCACTACACCTTC	CATSVDVTGHYTF
NA	TRBJ2-1	NA	TRBV27	TGTGCCAGCAGACTTAGCGCATCGAGCTCCTACAATGAGCAGTTCTTC	CASRLSASSSYNEQFF
NA	TRBJ2-5	TRBD1	TRBV24-1	TGTGCCACCAGTGACTCGGGACAGGGGACGAAGACCCAGTACTTC	CATSDSGQGTKTQYF
NA	TRBJ2-6	NA	TRBV14	TGTGCCAGCAGCCCCAGGGGGGCGGGGGCCAACGTCCTGACTTTC	CASSPRGAGANVLTF
NA	TRBJ1-4	NA	TRBV15	TGTGCCACCAGCAGAGAAATCATCTCGAGGGTCAGGTTGGATGAAAAACTGTTTTTT	CATSREIISRVRLDEKLFF